This TCR beta chain was captured in a study of T cells after yellow fever vaccination. Across the whole study: Fractions containing few cells were prepared with SMART-Seq v4 Ultra Low Input. Findings and limits, study-wide: Repertoires obtained by FACS sorting could include abundant clonotypes that entered as contaminants from the bulk population. Reappearance after the booster was seen for most primary-vaccination clones, at more than 95% CD4 and 75% to 90% CD8.

This clonotype was counted at least ten times. Its cognate antigen is unknown. From the 5' RACE reads, TCRdb called clonotypes with MiXCR, one entry per CDR3 protein. The table includes approximately 300,000 distinct CDR3 sequences, 6.5% to 8.5% detected once. Germline V gene sequence: CDR1 LGHNT, CDR2 FRNRAP. The CDR3 is 15 residues long. V lost 1 base to trimming and J lost 0 bases, with 4 bases between them. The chain joins TRBV12-5 to TRBJ2-6, with D hard to call. This sequence was found in a man aged 18-30 years who received the YFV17D yellow fever vaccine. The input for sequencing was PBMCs, taken approximately 40 days after the first yellow fever vaccination. In nucleotides, the CDR3 is TGTGCTAGTGGTTTGGGACACTCTGGGGCCAACGTCCTGACTTTC. This translates into CASGLGHSGANVLTF.